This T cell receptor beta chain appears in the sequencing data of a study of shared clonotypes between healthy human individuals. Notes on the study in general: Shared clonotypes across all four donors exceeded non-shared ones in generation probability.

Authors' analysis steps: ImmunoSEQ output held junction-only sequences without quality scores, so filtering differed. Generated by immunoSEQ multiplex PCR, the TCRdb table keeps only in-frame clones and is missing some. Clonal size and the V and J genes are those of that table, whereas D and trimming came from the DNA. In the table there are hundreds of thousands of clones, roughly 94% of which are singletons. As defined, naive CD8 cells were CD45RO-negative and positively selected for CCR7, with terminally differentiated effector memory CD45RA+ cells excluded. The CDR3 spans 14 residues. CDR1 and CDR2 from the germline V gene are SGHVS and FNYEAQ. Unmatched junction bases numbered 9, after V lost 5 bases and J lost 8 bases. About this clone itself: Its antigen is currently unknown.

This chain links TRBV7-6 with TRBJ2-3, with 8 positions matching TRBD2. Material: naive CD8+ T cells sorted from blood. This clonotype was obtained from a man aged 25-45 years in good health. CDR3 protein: CASSHGTSDFTQYF. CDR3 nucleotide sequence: TGTGCCAGCAGCCACGGGACTAGTGATTTTACGCAGTATTTT. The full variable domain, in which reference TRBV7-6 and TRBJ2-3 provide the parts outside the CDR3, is GAGVSQSPRYKVTKRGQDVALRCDPISGHVSLYWYRQALGQGPEFLTYFNYEAQQDKSGLPNDRFSAERPEGSISTLTIQRTEQRDSAMYRCASSHGTSDFTQYFGPGTRLTVL.